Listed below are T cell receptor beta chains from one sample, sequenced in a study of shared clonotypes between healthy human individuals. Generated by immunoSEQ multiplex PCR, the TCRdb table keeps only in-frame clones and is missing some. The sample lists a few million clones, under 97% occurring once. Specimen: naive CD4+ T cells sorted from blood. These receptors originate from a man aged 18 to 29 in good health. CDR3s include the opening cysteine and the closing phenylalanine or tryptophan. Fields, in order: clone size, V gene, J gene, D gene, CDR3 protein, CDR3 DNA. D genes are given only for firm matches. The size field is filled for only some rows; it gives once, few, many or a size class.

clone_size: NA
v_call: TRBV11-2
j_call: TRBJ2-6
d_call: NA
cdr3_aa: CASSLVFGGAYSGANVLTF
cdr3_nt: TGTGCCAGCAGCTTAGTTTTTGGGGGGGCCTACTCTGGGGCCAACGTCCTGACTTTC

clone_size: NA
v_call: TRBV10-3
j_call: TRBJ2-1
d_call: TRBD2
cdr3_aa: CAISESGLATLNEQFF
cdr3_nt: TGTGCCATCAGTGAGTCCGGACTAGCTACCCTCAATGAGCAGTTCTTC

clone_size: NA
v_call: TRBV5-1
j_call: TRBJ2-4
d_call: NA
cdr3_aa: CASSLEPSIAKNIQYF
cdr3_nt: TGCGCCAGCAGCTTGGAACCATCTATAGCCAAAAACATTCAGTACTTC

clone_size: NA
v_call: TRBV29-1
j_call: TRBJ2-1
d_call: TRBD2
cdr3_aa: CSASPGLASNEQFF
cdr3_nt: TGCAGCGCAAGCCCGGGACTAGCGAGCAATGAGCAGTTCTTC

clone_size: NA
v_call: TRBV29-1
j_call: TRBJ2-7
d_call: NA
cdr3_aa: CSAVERGRKTYEQYF
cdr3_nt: TGCAGCGCCGTGGAACGGGGCCGGAAAACCTACGAGCAGTACTTC

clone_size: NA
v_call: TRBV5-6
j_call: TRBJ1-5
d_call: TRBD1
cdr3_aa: CASSSSGTGPSRQHF
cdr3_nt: TGTGCCAGCAGCTCCTCCGGGACAGGGCCCAGCCGCCAGCATTTT

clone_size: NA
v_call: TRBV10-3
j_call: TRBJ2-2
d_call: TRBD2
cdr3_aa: CAIRLAGDTGELFF
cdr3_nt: TGTGCCATCCGGCTAGCGGGAGACACCGGGGAGCTGTTTTTT

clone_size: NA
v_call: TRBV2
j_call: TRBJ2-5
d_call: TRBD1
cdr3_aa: CASSEEEGATQYF
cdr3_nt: TGTGCCAGCAGTGAAGAAGAGGGGGCGACCCAGTACTTC

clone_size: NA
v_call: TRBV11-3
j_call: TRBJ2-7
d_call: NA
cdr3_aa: CASSLDSYEQYF
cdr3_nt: TGTGCCAGCAGCTTAGATTCCTACGAGCAGTACTTC

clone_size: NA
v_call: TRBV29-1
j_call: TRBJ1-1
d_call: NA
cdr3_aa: CSTGQGNTEAFF
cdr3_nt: TGCAGCACAGGGCAGGGGAACACTGAAGCTTTCTTT

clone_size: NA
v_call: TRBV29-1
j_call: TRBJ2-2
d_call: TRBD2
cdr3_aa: CSAQAASGGENTGELFF
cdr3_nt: TGCAGCGCTCAAGCGGCTAGCGGGGGGGAGAACACCGGGGAGCTGTTTTTT

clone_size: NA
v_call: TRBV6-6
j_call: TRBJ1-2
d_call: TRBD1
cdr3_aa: CASRDREHYGYTF
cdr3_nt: TGTGCCAGCAGGGACAGGGAGCACTATGGCTACACCTTC

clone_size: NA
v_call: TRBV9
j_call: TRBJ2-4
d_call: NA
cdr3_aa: CASSVGSENIQYF
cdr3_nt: TGTGCCAGCAGCGTCGGGAGCGAAAACATTCAGTACTTC

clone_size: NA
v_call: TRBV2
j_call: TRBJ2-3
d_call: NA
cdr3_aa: CASSVRGSTDTQYF
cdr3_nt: TGTGCCAGCAGTGTTCGGGGCAGCACAGATACGCAGTATTTT

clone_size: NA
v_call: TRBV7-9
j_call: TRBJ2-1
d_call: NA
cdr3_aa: CASSLAIGGRWNEQFF
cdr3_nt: TGTGCCAGCAGCTTAGCGATAGGGGGGAGATGGAATGAGCAGTTCTTC

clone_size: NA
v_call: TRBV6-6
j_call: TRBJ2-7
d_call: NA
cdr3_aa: CASSYSAGGVVYEQYF
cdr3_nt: TGTGCCAGCAGTTACTCGGCTGGGGGAGTGGTTTACGAGCAGTACTTC

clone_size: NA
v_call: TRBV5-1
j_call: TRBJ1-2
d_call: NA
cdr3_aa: CASSWGRGVKSDGYTF
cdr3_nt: TGCGCCAGCAGCTGGGGGAGGGGCGTCAAGAGTGATGGCTACACCTTC

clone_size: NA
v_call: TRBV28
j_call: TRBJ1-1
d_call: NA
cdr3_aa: CASSFQGANTEAFF
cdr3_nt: TGTGCCAGCAGTTTCCAGGGAGCGAACACTGAAGCTTTCTTT

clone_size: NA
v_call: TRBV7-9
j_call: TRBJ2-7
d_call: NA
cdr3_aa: CASSSSGPTTYEQYF
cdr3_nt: TGTGCCAGCAGCTCGTCGGGACCTACAACCTACGAGCAGTACTTC

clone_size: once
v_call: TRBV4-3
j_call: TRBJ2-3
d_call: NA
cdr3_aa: CASSRGWATDTQYF
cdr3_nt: TGCGCCAGCAGCCGAGGGTGGGCGACAGATACGCAGTATTTT

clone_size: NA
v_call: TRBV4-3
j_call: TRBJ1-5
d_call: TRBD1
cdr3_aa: CASSQEGQPDQPQHF
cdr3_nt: TGCGCCAGCAGCCAAGAGGGACAGCCCGATCAGCCCCAGCATTTT

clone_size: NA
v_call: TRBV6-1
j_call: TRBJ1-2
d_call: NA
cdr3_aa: CASSDFRSQSYTF
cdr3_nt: TGTGCCAGCAGTGATTTCAGGTCTCAGAGCTACACCTTC

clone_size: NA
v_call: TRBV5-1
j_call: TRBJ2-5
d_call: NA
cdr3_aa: CASSFKETQYF
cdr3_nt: TGCGCCAGCAGCTTTAAGGAGACCCAGTACTTC

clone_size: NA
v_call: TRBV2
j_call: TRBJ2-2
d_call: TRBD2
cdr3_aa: CASSESLAGVGELFF
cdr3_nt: TGTGCCAGCAGTGAATCCCTAGCGGGGGTCGGGGAGCTGTTTTTT

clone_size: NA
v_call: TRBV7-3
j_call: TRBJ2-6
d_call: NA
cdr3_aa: CASSAGLAGANVLTF
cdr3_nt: TGTGCCAGCAGCGCCGGACTTGCCGGGGCCAACGTCCTGACTTTC

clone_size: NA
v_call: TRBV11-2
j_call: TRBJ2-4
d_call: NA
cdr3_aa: CASSLALAKNIQYF
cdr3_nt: TGTGCCAGCAGCTTAGCCTTAGCCAAAAACATTCAGTACTTC

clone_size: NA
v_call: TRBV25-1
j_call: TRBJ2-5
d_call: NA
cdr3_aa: CASSDGGTLQETQYF
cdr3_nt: TGTGCCAGCAGTGATGGAGGGACGCTCCAAGAGACCCAGTACTTC

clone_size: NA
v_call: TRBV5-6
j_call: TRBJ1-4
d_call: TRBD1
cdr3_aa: CASSGGTAWNEKLFF
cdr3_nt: TGTGCCAGCAGCGGAGGGACAGCCTGGAATGAAAAACTGTTTTTT

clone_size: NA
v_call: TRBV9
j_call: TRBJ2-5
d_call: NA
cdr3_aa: CASSAERGLAHETQYF
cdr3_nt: TGTGCCAGCAGCGCCGAGCGTGGTCTAGCGCACGAGACCCAGTACTTC

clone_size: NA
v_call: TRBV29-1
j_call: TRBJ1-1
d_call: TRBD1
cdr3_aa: CSGLSGGGTEAFF
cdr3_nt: TGCAGCGGTCTTTCAGGGGGCGGAACTGAAGCTTTCTTT

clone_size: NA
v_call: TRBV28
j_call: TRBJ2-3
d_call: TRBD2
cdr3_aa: CASSFAGGSQRDTQYF
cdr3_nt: TGTGCCAGCAGTTTCGCGGGGGGTTCCCAGCGGGATACGCAGTATTTT

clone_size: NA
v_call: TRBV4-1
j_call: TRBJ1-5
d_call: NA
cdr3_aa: CASSSGTVGSSQHF
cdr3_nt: TGCGCCAGCAGTTCCGGGACGGTGGGGTCGAGCCAGCATTTT

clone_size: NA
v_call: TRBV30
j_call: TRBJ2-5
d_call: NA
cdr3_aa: CAWKVGQETQYF
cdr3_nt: TGTGCCTGGAAGGTGGGGCAAGAGACCCAGTACTTC

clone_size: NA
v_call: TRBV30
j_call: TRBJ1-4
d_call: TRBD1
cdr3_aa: CAFDRGGEKLFF
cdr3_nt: TGTGCCTTCGACAGGGGTGGTGAAAAACTGTTTTTT

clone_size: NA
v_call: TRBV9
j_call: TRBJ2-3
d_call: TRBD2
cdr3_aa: CASSALAGGNTDTQYF
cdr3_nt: TGTGCCAGCAGCGCATTAGCGGGGGGGAACACAGATACGCAGTATTTT

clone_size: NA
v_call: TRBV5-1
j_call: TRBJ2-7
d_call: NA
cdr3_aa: CASSLPPENSYEQYF
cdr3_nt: TGCGCCAGCAGTCTTCCCCCGGAGAATTCCTACGAGCAGTACTTC

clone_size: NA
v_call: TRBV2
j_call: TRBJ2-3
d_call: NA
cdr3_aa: CASSLFADTQYF
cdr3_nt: TGTGCCAGCAGTCTCTTCGCAGATACGCAGTATTTT

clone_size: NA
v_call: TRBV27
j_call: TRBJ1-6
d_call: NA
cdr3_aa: CASSLGGTYNSPLHF
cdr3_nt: TGTGCCAGCAGTCTAGGGGGAACCTATAATTCACCCCTCCACTTT

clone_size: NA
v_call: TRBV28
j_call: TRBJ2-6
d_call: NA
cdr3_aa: CASSPGNAGANVLTF
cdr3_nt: TGTGCCAGCAGCCCAGGGAATGCCGGGGCCAACGTCCTGACTTTC

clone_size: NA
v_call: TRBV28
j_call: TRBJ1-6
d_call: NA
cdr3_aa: CASSFRESYNSPLHF
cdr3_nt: TGTGCCAGCAGTTTTAGGGAGTCCTATAATTCACCCCTCCACTTT

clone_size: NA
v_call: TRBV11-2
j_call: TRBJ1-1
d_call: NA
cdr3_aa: CASSLVVQALMNTEAFF
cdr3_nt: TGTGCCAGCAGCTTAGTAGTCCAGGCGCTGATGAACACTGAAGCTTTCTTT

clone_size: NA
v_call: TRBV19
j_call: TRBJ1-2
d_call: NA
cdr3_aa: CASSLDPSSYGYTF
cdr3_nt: TGTGCCAGTAGCCTGGACCCCTCCAGCTATGGCTACACCTTC

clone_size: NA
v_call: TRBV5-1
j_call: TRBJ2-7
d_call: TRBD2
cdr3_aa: CASSLAGTSGGSYEQYF
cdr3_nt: TGCGCCAGCAGCTTGGCCGGGACTAGCGGGGGTTCCTACGAGCAGTACTTC

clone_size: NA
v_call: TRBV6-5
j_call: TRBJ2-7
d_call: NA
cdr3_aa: CASGRGDYEQYF
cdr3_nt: TGTGCCAGCGGACGAGGGGACTACGAGCAGTACTTC

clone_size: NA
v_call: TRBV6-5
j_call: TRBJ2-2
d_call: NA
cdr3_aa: CASSRGGAGELFF
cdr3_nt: TGTGCCAGCAGCAGGGGTGGAGCCGGGGAGCTGTTTTTT

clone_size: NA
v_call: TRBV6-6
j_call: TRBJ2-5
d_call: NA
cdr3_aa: CASSSPGGAGQETQYF
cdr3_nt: TGTGCCAGCAGTTCCCCCGGGGGCGCGGGCCAAGAGACCCAGTACTTC

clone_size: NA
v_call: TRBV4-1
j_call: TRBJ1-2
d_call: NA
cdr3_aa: CASSQDRELNYGYTF
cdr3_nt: TGCGCCAGCAGCCAGGACAGAGAGCTAAACTATGGCTACACCTTC

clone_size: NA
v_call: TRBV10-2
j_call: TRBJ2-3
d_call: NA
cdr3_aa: CASSESTLARPQYF
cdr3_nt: TGCGCCAGCAGTGAGTCGACTCTAGCACGTCCGCAGTATTTT

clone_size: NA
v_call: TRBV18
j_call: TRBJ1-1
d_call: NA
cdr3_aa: CASSPPSGTTEAFF
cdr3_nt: TGTGCCAGCTCACCACCCTCCGGGACCACTGAAGCTTTCTTT

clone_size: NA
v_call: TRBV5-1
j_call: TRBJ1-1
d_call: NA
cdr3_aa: CASSLAGEVHTEAFF
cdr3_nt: TGCGCCAGCAGCTTGGCCGGTGAGGTGCACACTGAAGCTTTCTTT

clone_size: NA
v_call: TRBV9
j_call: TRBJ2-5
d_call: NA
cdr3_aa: CASSVAGGLQETQYF
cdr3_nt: TGTGCCAGCAGCGTAGCCGGGGGGCTCCAAGAGACCCAGTACTTC

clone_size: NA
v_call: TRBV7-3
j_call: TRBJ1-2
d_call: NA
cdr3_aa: CASSLRPPSEGRGYGYTF
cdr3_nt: TGTGCCAGCAGCTTAAGGCCACCTTCCGAGGGGCGAGGCTATGGCTACACCTTC

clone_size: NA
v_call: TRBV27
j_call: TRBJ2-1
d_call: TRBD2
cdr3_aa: CASSSLASGRNNEQFF
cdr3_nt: TGTGCCAGCAGCTCCTTGGCTAGCGGGAGGAACAATGAGCAGTTCTTC

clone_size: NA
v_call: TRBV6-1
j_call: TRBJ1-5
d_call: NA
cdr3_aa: CASSGALSQPQHF
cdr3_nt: TGTGCCAGCAGTGGGGCGCTGAGTCAGCCCCAGCATTTT

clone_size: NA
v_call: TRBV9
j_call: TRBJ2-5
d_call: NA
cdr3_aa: CASSPGIYQETQYF
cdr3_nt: TGTGCCAGCAGCCCCGGGATCTACCAAGAGACCCAGTACTTC

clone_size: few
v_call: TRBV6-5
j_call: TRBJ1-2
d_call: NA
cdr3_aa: CASSLVGNYGYTF
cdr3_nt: TGTGCCAGCAGTTTGGTGGGGAACTATGGCTACACCTTC

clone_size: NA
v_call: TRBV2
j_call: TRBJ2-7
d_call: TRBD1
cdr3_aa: CASSALWTGRNEQYF
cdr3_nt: TGTGCCAGCAGTGCCTTGTGGACAGGGCGCAACGAGCAGTACTTC

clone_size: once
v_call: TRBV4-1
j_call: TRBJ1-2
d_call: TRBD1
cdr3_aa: CASSPTGASNYGYTF
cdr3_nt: TGCGCCAGCAGCCCGACAGGGGCGTCGAACTATGGCTACACCTTC

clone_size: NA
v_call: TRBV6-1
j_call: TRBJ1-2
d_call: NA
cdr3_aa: CASSEATVFLYGYTF
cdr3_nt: TGTGCCAGCAGTGAAGCCACGGTCTTTCTCTATGGCTACACCTTC